The rows below give T cell receptor beta chains drawn from one sample of a study of blood T cell repertoires in COVID-19. Produced via immunoSEQ multiplex PCR; TCRdb's table is partial and in-frame only. The table records about 100,000 clones, approximately 62% of them present only once. The sample comprised peripheral blood. The origin of the receptors is an elderly man with acute or convalescent COVID-19. The CDR3 runs from the conserved cysteine through the conserved F or W. The D gene is left open where the match is weak. Only some rows state a clone size, as once, few, many or a class for expanded clones.

abundance,j_gene,v_gene,d_gene,CDR3nt,CDR3aa
-,TRBJ1-6,TRBV19,-,TGTGCCAGTAGAGAGCAGTCGGGTTCACCCCTCCACTTT,CASREQSGSPLHF
few,TRBJ1-1,TRBV27,-,TGTGCCAGCAGTTTACATGACGGAGACCTGAACACTGAAGCTTTCTTT,CASSLHDGDLNTEAFF
-,TRBJ2-2,TRBV20-1,-,TGCAGTGCTAGTTTTAGCGACACGAACACCGGGGAGCTGTTTTTT,CSASFSDTNTGELFF
-,TRBJ2-3,TRBV11-2,-,TGTGCCAGCAGCTCAGCGTTACTAGCAGATACGCAGTATTTT,CASSSALLADTQYF
-,TRBJ1-6,TRBV12-3/TRBV12-4,-,TGTGCCAGCAGTACTAATACTTCACCCCTCCACTTT,CASSTNTSPLHF
-,TRBJ1-4,TRBV6-5,-,TGTGCCAGCAGTTATGGCCCTGCAACTAATGAAAAACTGTTTTTT,CASSYGPATNEKLFF
-,TRBJ2-3,TRBV3-1/TRBV3-2,-,TGTGCCAGCAGCCAAGCGTATTTCACAGATACGCAGTATTTT,CASSQAYFTDTQYF
-,TRBJ2-2,TRBV7-6,TRBD2,TGTGCCAGCAGCTCAAGCCCACTAGCGGTAGCCGGGGAGCTGTTTTTT,CASSSSPLAVAGELFF
-,TRBJ2-7,TRBV28,-,TGTGCCAGCAGGCAAACAGCGGGCCTCCCCTACTACGAGCAGTACTTC,CASRQTAGLPYYEQYF
-,TRBJ1-5,TRBV6-6,-,TGTGCCAGCAGTCCGGACAGTTACAATCAGCCCCAGCATTTT,CASSPDSYNQPQHF
-,TRBJ2-5,TRBV18,-,TGTGCCAGCTCACCTTCTAGTGAGACCCAGTACTTC,CASSPSSETQYF
-,TRBJ2-7,TRBV7-8,TRBD1,TGTGCCAGTAGGGGACAGGGGGTAGGCGAGCAGTACTTC,CASRGQGVGEQYF
few,TRBJ2-2,TRBV5-8,TRBD1,TGTGCCAGCAGCTTGCGTCAGGGGGCCGGCGGGGAGCTGTTTTTT,CASSLRQGAGGELFF
-,TRBJ1-6,TRBV28,TRBD1,TGTGCCAGCAGGGGGAAGCCGGGACAGGTGTATAATTCACCCCTCCACTTT,CASRGKPGQVYNSPLHF
many,TRBJ1-2,TRBV6-6,TRBD1,TGTGCCAGCAGTCCAGGGGGCAGTGGGTATGGCTACACCTTC,CASSPGGSGYGYTF